This T cell receptor (beta chain) was identified in a study of T cells in Graves' hyperthyroidism and ophthalmopathy. The investigators amplified TCR beta CDR3 regions from RNA transcripts. TCR CDR3 underwent first-round RT-PCR with the HTBI primer set. MiXCR, applied by TCRdb to the multiplex PCR reads, yields one record per CDR3 protein. The table records about 640,000 distinct CDR3 sequences, 14% of them present only once. Any patient presenting with uncontrolled infection, other autoimmune disease, pregnancy or lactation was left out. The TCR sequence derives from a woman aged 50 to 60 with Graves' ophthalmopathy. The sequencing sample was made of blood.

The CDR3 sequence is CATSTAGGEGQETQYF. DNA of the CDR3: TGTGCCACCAGCACAGCGGGAGGGGAGGGCCAAGAGACCCAGTACTTC. The chain has TRBV15 and TRBJ2-5, with TRBD2 identical over 10 bases. The V segment lost 4 bases and the J segment 1 base; nucleotides outside the gene matches: 6. The CDR3 extends over 16 amino acids. Germline V gives CDR1 LNHNV, CDR2 YYDKDF (reference sequence).